This T cell receptor (beta chain) emerged from a study of cytomegalovirus exposure and HLA in healthy donors. Both 60 Vbeta primers and 13 Jbeta primers went into the PCR. The method was immunoSEQ multiplex PCR; TCRdb's version includes in-frame clones alone and lacks a portion of them. This repertoire shows about 120,000 clones, roughly 80% found once; its top ten account for 3% to 3.5%. V was shortened by 4 bases and J by 5 bases, with 27 bases between the two germline ends. The length of the CDR3 is 18 residues. Germline V gives CDR1 MDHEN, CDR2 SYDVKM. The receptor was derived from a woman aged 45-60 years in good health and CMV-seronegative. The specimen was PBMCs. The rearrangement uses TRBV28 and TRBJ2-7, with a weak D call TRBD1 (6 bases). The CDR3 protein is CASSSWNLRGNSHHEQYF. CDR3 DNA sequence: TGTGCCAGCAGTTCCTGGAACCTTAGGGGGAACTCCCACCACGAGCAGTACTTC.